A single sample gave rise to the 10 T cell receptor beta chains below, sequenced in a study of regulatory T cells in long-lasting Graves disease. To make TCR beta libraries, researchers used iRepertoire HTBI primers and Arm-PCR of CDR3 regions. TCRdb processed the multiplex PCR reads anew with MiXCR; each CDR3 protein has one entry. The sample has some 600,000 distinct CDR3 sequences; roughly 15% are singletons. Time point noted: newly diagnosed GD, antithyroid drugs for less than 3 months. Extracted RNA from PBMCs served as the source of the TCR library. The data also belong to a second study, concerning T cells in Graves' hyperthyroidism and ophthalmopathy.

Sequenced material: peripheral blood mononuclear cells (PBMCs), taken at new diagnosis, from a patient treated with antithyroid drugs. All receptors come from a man younger than 35 with Graves disease.

This clonotype turned up a few times. This chain uses TRBV12-3 or TRBV12-4 with TRBJ1-1; TRBD1 matches 9 bases. The CDR3 length is 14 residues. J gave up 7 bases and V 7 bases, and 10 bases lay outside the gene matches. The CDR3 region is CASTLDRGLNEAFF. As DNA, the CDR3 is TGTGCCAGCACCCTGGACAGGGGCCTAAATGAAGCTTTCTTT.

This clonotype occurred a few times. The genes are TRBV3-1 and TRBJ1-2, with a weak D call TRBD1 (5 bases). The V gene's germline CDR1 is LGHDT and CDR2 YNNKEL (reference sequence). The ends were cut back, 1 base at V and 1 base at J, with 16 bases in the middle. There are 17 residues in the CDR3. The DNA for the CDR3 is TGTGCCAGCAGCCAAGGTAGCGGCGCGGGGGGTAACTATGGCTACACCTTC. Translated: CASSQGSGAGGNYGYTF.

This clonotype has just a few counts. The rearrangement uses TRBV7-3 and TRBJ2-2; D is undetermined. The V and J ends lost 5 bases and 1 base respectively, with 14 bases between them. Germline CDR1 and CDR2: SGHTA and FQGTGA. This CDR3 is 16 amino acids long. This CDR3 reads CASSPSELLNTGELFF. The CDR3 DNA reads as TGTGCCAGCAGCCCCTCGGAGCTGTTGAACACCGGGGAGCTGTTTTTT.

Regarding this clonotype: A read error may be the cause here, since a much bigger clone is one base away. CDR3 in DNA: TGTGCCAGCAGCTCGGACGTGAACACTGAAGCTTTCTTT. Translation gives CASSSDVNTEAFF. V is TRBV7-9 and J is TRBJ1-1; D remains unclear. CDR1 is SEHNR and CDR2 is FQNEAQ in the germline V gene (reference sequence). V was trimmed by 4 bases and J by 0 bases, leaving 6 bases between them. CDR3 length: 13 amino acids. Full variable domain (missing parts from reference TRBV7-9 and TRBJ1-1): DTGVSQNPRHKITKRGQNVTFRCDPISEHNRLYWYRQTLGQGPEFLTYFQNEAQLEKSRLLSDRFSAERPKGSFSTLEIQRTEQGDSAMYLCASSSDVNTEAFFGQGTRLTVV.

At least ten counts were recorded for this clonotype. The chain has TRBV7-9 and TRBJ2-1; no reliable D call. The V gene's germline CDR1 is SEHNR and CDR2 FQNEAQ (reference sequence). There are 12 residues in the CDR3. Trimming removed 2 bases from V and 5 bases from J, with 4 bases in between. The CDR3 DNA reads TGTGCCAGCAGCTTAAACAACAATGAGCAGTTCTTC. This gives the protein CASSLNNNEQFF.

This clonotype turned up a few times. Mismatch with germline at one junction end may stem from a read error. The chain is built from TRBV4-1 and TRBJ2-7, with D hard to call. This CDR3 is 13 amino acids long. CDR1 MGHRA and CDR2 YSYEKL come from the germline V gene. The CDR3 nucleotides read TGTGCCAGCAGCCAAGTCCTGGGCTACGAGCAGTACTTC. Protein product: CASSQVLGYEQYF.

This clonotype was recorded many times. This rearrangement joins TRBV6-2 or TRBV6-3 to TRBJ2-7, with D perhaps TRBD2 (6 bases). The length of the CDR3 is 14 residues. Germline V gene lookup returns CDR1 MNHEY and CDR2 SVGEGT. Between the trimmed V and J ends, which lost 2 bases and 3 bases, there was a span of 11 bases. The DNA for the CDR3 is TGTGCCAGCAGTTACGGACTATCCCGCTACGAGCAGTACTTC. It encodes CASSYGLSRYEQYF.

This chain links TRBV11-2 with TRBJ2-1, with a possible D match to TRBD2 (6 bases). Trimming shortened V by 1 base and J by 10 bases, and 14 bases separated the two germline ends. Germline loops: CDR1 SGHAT, CDR2 FQNNGV. This CDR3 is built from 14 residues. The CDR3 DNA reads TGTGCCAGCAGCTTAGGCGGGACCGGACGGGAGCAGTTCTTC. Translated, it gives CASSLGGTGREQFF.

This clonotype was counted ten times or more. The rearrangement uses TRBV28 and TRBJ2-1; D gene ambiguous. The germline V gene encodes CDR1 MDHEN and CDR2 SYDVKM. The ends were cut back, 2 bases at V and 3 bases at J, with 8 bases in the middle. The CDR3 has 14 amino acids. CDR3 in DNA: TGTGCCAGCAGTTTACAGGTCAACTACAATGAGCAGTTCTTC. This codes for CASSLQVNYNEQFF.

The V call is TRBV27, the J call TRBJ2-7; TRBD1 aligns across 9 bases. CDR3 length: 15 amino acids. The germline gives CDR1 MNHEY, CDR2 SMNVEV (reference sequence). Trimming at V came to 7 bases and at J to 3 bases, leaving 10 bases not matched to a gene. The CDR3 bases are TGTGCCAGCACCCCCCCGGGACAGGGAGTCTACGAGCAGTACTTC. It translates to CASTPPGQGVYEQYF.